This TCR beta chain was recovered during a study of cytomegalovirus exposure and HLA in healthy donors. Points from the study as a whole: Common viral pathogens were later found to be apparently linked to several of the most significant clusters. A later analysis revealed that TCR association rates differed between HLA loci, peaking at DRB1 and bottoming out at HLA-C.

It was with 60 Vbeta and 13 Jbeta primers that the PCR ran. Clones were read by immunoSEQ multiplex PCR, and TCRdb kept only the in-frame ones, dropping some. The data hold roughly 130,000 clones, with 80% observed a single time. About this clone itself: Its antigen is not known.

The germline V gene encodes CDR1 MNHEY and CDR2 SMNVEV (reference sequence). The ends were cut back, 4 bases at V and 6 bases at J, with 12 bases in the middle. The CDR3 has 13 amino acids. The chain uses TRBV27 and TRBJ1-2; perhaps TRBD1 as D (6 bases). Input material: PBMCs. The TCR comes from a male donor in good health and CMV-seronegative. The CDR3 region is CASSSAGTHGYTF. CDR3 DNA: TGTGCCAGCAGTTCTGCCGGGACACATGGCTACACCTTC.